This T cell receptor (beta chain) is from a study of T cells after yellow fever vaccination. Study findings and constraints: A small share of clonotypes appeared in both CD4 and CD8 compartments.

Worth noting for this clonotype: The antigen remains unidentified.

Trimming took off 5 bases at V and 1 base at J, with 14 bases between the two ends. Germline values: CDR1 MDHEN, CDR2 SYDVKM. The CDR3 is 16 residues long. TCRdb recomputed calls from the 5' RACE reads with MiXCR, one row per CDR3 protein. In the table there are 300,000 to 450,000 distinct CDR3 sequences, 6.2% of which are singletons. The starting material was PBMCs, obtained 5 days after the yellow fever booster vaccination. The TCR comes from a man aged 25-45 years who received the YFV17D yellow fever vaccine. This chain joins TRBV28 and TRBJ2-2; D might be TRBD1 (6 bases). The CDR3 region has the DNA TGTGCCAGCAGTGGATCCGGGACAAGGAACACCGGGGAGCTGTTTTTT. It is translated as CASSGSGTRNTGELFF.